The present entry profiles one T cell receptor beta chain with its context. These data originate in a study of cytomegalovirus exposure and HLA in healthy donors. Germline V lookup: CDR1 MGHRA, CDR2 YSYEKL. The V segment lost 2 bases and the J segment 0 bases; nucleotides outside the gene matches: 7. This CDR3 is 16 amino acids long. Researchers ran the PCR with 60 Vbeta and 13 Jbeta primers. Profiling relied on immunoSEQ multiplex PCR, and the TCRdb table lists in-frame clones only, not all of them. The sample contains some 96,000 clones, about three quarters of which appear only once. The chain carries TRBV4-1 and TRBJ2-7, with 7 bases aligning to TRBD1. The sequence came from a man between 40 and 49 years old in good health and CMV-seropositive. The source material was PBMCs. The CDR3 sequence is CASSQQYRDSSYEQYF. CDR3 nucleotide sequence: TGCGCCAGCAGCCAACAGTACCGGGACAGCTCCTACGAGCAGTACTTC.